These 16 T cell receptor beta chains were sequenced from one sample in a study of cytomegalovirus exposure and HLA in healthy donors. With 60 Vbeta and 13 Jbeta primers, the PCR was carried out. Data came from immunoSEQ multiplex PCR; TCRdb stores just in-frame clones and leaves some out. This table holds approximately 140,000 clones, roughly 77% found once. Specimen: PBMCs. The receptor set was obtained from a man between 40 and 49 years old in good health and CMV-seronegative.

In DNA, the CDR3 is TGTGCCAGCCTTGGAGCCTCCTACGAGCAGTACTTC. This codes for CASLGASYEQYF. The chain carries TRBV6-6 and TRBJ2-7; D gene unclear. The V end lost 8 bases, the J end lost 0 bases, and 8 bases lay between the germline ends. The CDR3 runs 12 residues. From germline, CDR1 is MNHNY and CDR2 SVGAGI (reference sequence).

The genes are TRBV4-1 and TRBJ1-1, with 7 bases identical to TRBD1. This CDR3 has 15 amino acids. Germline V gene sequence: CDR1 MGHRA, CDR2 YSYEKL. V shed 2 bases, J shed 4 bases, and the junction held 7 bases outside the gene matches. In DNA form, the CDR3 reads TGCGCCAGCAGCCAAACAAAGGGGGCCAGCACTGAAGCTTTCTTT. Protein: CASSQTKGASTEAFF.

The chain recombines TRBV5-1 with TRBJ2-2; weak D call: TRBD1 (6 bases). V was clipped by 3 bases and J by 0 bases, with 9 bases between them. This CDR3 is built from 15 residues. Germline values: CDR1 SGHRS, CDR2 YFSETQ. CDR3 in DNA: TGCGCCAGCAGCTACAGGGCCCCGAACACCGGGGAGCTGTTTTTT. Its protein is CASSYRAPNTGELFF.

CDR3 sequence: CASSLGGSSTDTQYF. The CDR3 DNA reads TGTGCCAGCAGCTTAGGGGGTTCGAGCACAGATACGCAGTATTTT. The chain recombines TRBV5-4 with TRBJ2-3; TRBD1 is a possible D gene (6 bases). Germline lookup yields CDR1 SGHNT and CDR2 YYREEE (reference sequence). V was clipped by 2 bases and J by 0 bases, with 10 bases between them. This CDR3 region has 15 residues.

The chain uses TRBV11-2 and TRBJ2-7; perhaps TRBD2 as D (6 bases). CDR1 is SGHAT and CDR2 is FQNNGV in the germline V gene. V lost 2 bases and J lost 5, with 10 bases in between. This CDR3 spans 13 amino acids. The CDR3 bases are TGTGCCAGCAGCTTAAAGGGGAGGAACGAGCAGTACTTC. Encoded protein: CASSLKGRNEQYF.

This chain connects TRBV7-3 to TRBJ1-1; a weak D match, TRBD1 (6 bases). Germline CDR1 is SGHTA and CDR2 is FQGTGA. Trimming pared 5 bases from V and 5 bases from J, leaving 18 bases between. This CDR3 is built from 15 residues. DNA of the CDR3: TGTGCCAGCAGCAACGCAGGGGACGGGGGGACTGAAGCTTTCTTT. Its translation is CASSNAGDGGTEAFF.

The chain joins TRBV6-5 to TRBJ2-7, with 8 bases fitting TRBD1. V dropped 5 bases and J dropped 5; count of bases not matched to a gene: 5. CDR3 length: 13 amino acids. Per the germline V gene, CDR1 is MNHEY and CDR2 is SVGAGI. The CDR3 DNA follows: TGTGCCAGCAGTCCACCGGGACAGGACGAGCAGTACTTC. This sequence encodes CASSPPGQDEQYF.

The chain employs TRBV2 and TRBJ1-4, with D possibly being TRBD1 (6 bases). The CDR3 spans 11 residues. Per germline, CDR1 SNHLY and CDR2 FYNNEI. Trimming removed 6 bases from V and 13 bases from J, with 12 bases in between. The CDR3 reads CASRAIQGLFF. In DNA, the CDR3 is TGTGCCAGCAGAGCAATACAGGGACTGTTTTTT.

This chain connects TRBV6-5 to TRBJ2-5; perhaps TRBD1 as D (6 bases). Trimming shortened V by 6 bases and J by 9 bases, and 20 bases separated the two germline ends. This CDR3 comprises 14 residues. CDR1 is MNHEY, CDR2 SVGAGI, per germline. This CDR3 is CASRPLDRLEAQYF. CDR3 nucleotides: TGTGCCAGCAGGCCCCTCGACAGGCTTGAGGCCCAGTACTTC.

The chain carries TRBV5-1 and TRBJ2-2, with TRBD1 identical over 11 bases. Germline V lookup: CDR1 SGHRS, CDR2 YFSETQ. V trimming: 5 bases; J trimming: 5 bases; junction bases outside the gene matches: 11. CDR3 length: 17 amino acids. CDR3 coding DNA: TGCGCCAGCAGTCGACCTCCGGGACAGGGGGTAACCGGGGAGCTGTTTTTT. Its protein is CASSRPPGQGVTGELFF.

This sequence joins TRBV18 and TRBJ2-2; 7 nucleotides match TRBD2. CDR1 is KGHSH, CDR2 LQKENI, per germline. This CDR3 region has 16 residues. V was pared by 1 base and J by 2 bases, with 4 bases of the junction left unmatched. The CDR3 spells CASSPRGGGNTGELFF. In nucleotides, the CDR3 is TGTGCCAGCTCACCACGGGGCGGGGGAAACACCGGGGAGCTGTTTTTT. The full variable domain, rest sourced from reference TRBV18 and TRBJ2-2, is NAGVMQNPRHLVRRRGQEARLRCSPMKGHSHVYWYRQLPEEGLKFMVYLQKENIIDESGMPKERFSAEFPKEGPSILRIQQVVRGDSAAYFCASSPRGGGNTGELFFGEGSRLTVL.

In the case of this clone: The sample carries other DNA sequences with the same CDR3. This chain links TRBV6-6 with TRBJ2-7; 10 bases match TRBD1. CDR1 MNHNY and CDR2 SVGAGI come from the germline V gene (reference sequence). With V trimmed by 6 bases and J by 5 bases, 13 bases remained unmatched. The CDR3 covers 16 residues. The CDR3 region has the DNA TGTGCCAGCAGCCTAAGGGAGGGACAGGGGAGCCACGAGCAGTACTTC. It yields the protein CASSLREGQGSHEQYF.

Details on this clone: This sample also contains other DNA sequences that code for the same CDR3. The V call is TRBV27, the J call TRBJ1-5; perhaps TRBD1 as D (6 bases). Germline V CDR1 and CDR2: MNHEY, SMNVEV (reference sequence). The CDR3 length is 14 residues. V lost 3 bases and J lost 6, with 12 bases in between. CDR3 in amino acids: CASSFQGGGQPQHF. For the CDR3, the DNA is TGTGCCAGCAGTTTTCAGGGAGGGGGTCAGCCCCAGCATTTT.

This clone has only a few counts. This chain joins TRBV7-2 and TRBJ1-1; D unclear. Germline V gives CDR1 SGHTA, CDR2 FQGNSA. V lost 3 bases and J 2 bases, leaving 16 bases between the germline ends. The CDR3 extends over 16 amino acids. The CDR3 DNA reads as TGTGCCAGCAGCTTTATATCGCGGTCCGGAAACACTGAAGCTTTCTTT. Translated: CASSFISRSGNTEAFF.

The chain joins TRBV20-1 to TRBJ1-2; 8 bases align to TRBD1. Germline CDR1 reads DFQATT; CDR2 reads SNEGSKA (reference sequence). The length of the CDR3 is 11 residues. Trimming at V came to 6 bases and at J to 7 bases, leaving 4 bases not matched to a gene. The chain's CDR3 is CSAPGQGGYTF. The DNA for the CDR3 is TGCAGTGCACCCGGACAGGGTGGCTACACCTTC.

The chain has TRBV6-5 and TRBJ2-7, with 8 positions matching TRBD1. Germline CDR1 reads MNHEY; CDR2 reads SVGAGI. The V gene end was trimmed by 6 bases and the J gene end by 1 base; junction bases not matched to a gene: 5. The CDR3 is 14 residues long. Here the CDR3 reads CASRPTGGSYEQYF. CDR3 nucleotides: TGTGCCAGCAGGCCTACAGGGGGTTCCTACGAGCAGTACTTC.